This TCR beta chain was sequenced for a study of metastatic and nonmetastatic thyroid tumors. Study background: Samples came from malignant and benign thyroid patients, and repertoires were compared across blood and tumor or nodule tissue. The study's findings and limits: The study reportedly found significantly higher TCR beta diversity in malignant thyroid tumors than benign nodules, in blood and tumor.

Every patient was untreated before thyroid surgery. Study processing details: Building a distant-metastasis classifier for papillary thyroid cancer drew on CDR3 differences across clinicopathological groups. TCRdb reassembled clones from the PCR reads with MiXCR. TCRdb's processing, not the study's, gives the V and J calls here. The repertoire holds roughly 40,000 clones, with 16% as singletons. This clone was seen a handful of times. Its antigen is unknown. CDR1 is LGHDT and CDR2 is YNNKEL in the germline V gene (reference sequence). The CDR3 totals 15 residues. Trimming cost V 8 bases and J 6 bases, with 22 bases left between them.

This TCR was recovered from a female donor with papillary thyroid cancer or a benign thyroid nodule (not recorded which). Some clones in this sample may be carry-over from other donors' samples. Sequencing input: blood. The rearrangement uses TRBV3-1 and TRBJ1-1; D possibly corresponds to TRBD1 (6 bases). The CDR3 spells CASRRGDGGPSEAFF. The CDR3 bases are TGTGCCAGCCGTCGTGGAGACGGGGGGCCCTCTGAAGCTTTCTTT.